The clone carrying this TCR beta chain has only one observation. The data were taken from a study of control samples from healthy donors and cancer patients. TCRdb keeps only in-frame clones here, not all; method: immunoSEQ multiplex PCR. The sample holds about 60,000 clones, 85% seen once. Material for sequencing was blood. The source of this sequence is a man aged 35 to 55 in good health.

The CDR3 bases are TGTGCCAGCAGGTACCGTGGGGACACCTACAATGAGCAGTTCTTC. As protein: CASRYRGDTYNEQFF. This chain uses TRBV7-2 with TRBJ2-1, with TRBD1 as a possible D gene (6 bases). The length of the CDR3 is 15 residues. Germline V CDR1 and CDR2: SGHTA, FQGNSA. V was shortened by 6 bases and J by 2 bases, with 14 bases between the two germline ends. The full variable domain, in which reference TRBV7-2 and TRBJ2-1 provide the parts outside the CDR3, is GAGVSQSPSNKVTEKGKDVELRCDPISGHTALYWYRQSLGQGLEFLIYFQGNSAPDKSGLPSDRFSAERTGGSVSTLTIQRTQQEDSAVYLCASRYRGDTYNEQFFGPGTRLTVL.